This T cell receptor beta chain originates from a study of control samples from healthy donors and cancer patients. Method: immunoSEQ multiplex PCR; TCRdb's copy keeps in-frame clones and lacks some. This table has roughly 450,000 clones, 80% to 95% appearing once. The V gene end was trimmed by 3 bases and the J gene end by 0 bases; junction bases not matched to a gene: 2. The CDR3 runs 15 residues. Germline V CDR1 and CDR2: MDHEN, SYDVKM. The rearrangement joins TRBV28 to TRBJ2-7; 10 bases are shared with TRBD2. Source material: PBMCs. This clonotype was obtained from a man between 40 and 49 years old with head and neck cancer. CDR3 residues: CASSFASGGSYEQYF. The CDR3 DNA reads TGTGCCAGCAGTTTCGCTAGCGGGGGCTCCTACGAGCAGTACTTC.